The 11 T cell receptor beta chains below come from one sample, sequenced in a study of regulatory T cells in long-lasting Graves disease. With iRepertoire HTBI primers and Arm-PCR of CDR3 regions, TCR beta libraries were built. TCRdb called the multiplex PCR reads again in MiXCR, with one record for every CDR3 protein. The data hold about 620,000 distinct CDR3 sequences, with about 15% observed a single time. Time point of the sample: newly diagnosed GD, antithyroid drugs for less than 3 months. PBMCs provided the RNA from which the TCR library was made. A further study also used this sample, focusing on T cells in Graves' hyperthyroidism and ophthalmopathy.

This material consisted of peripheral blood mononuclear cells (PBMCs), taken at new diagnosis, from a patient treated with antithyroid drugs. Source of these receptors: a woman aged 25 to 39 with Graves disease.

The chain joins TRBV5-1 to TRBJ1-2; D gene unclear. Germline V gene data show CDR1 as SGHRS and CDR2 as YFSETQ. Trimming left V 4 bases short and J 7 bases short, with 17 bases between. The CDR3 length is 14 residues. The CDR3 protein is CASSHGLAEGGYTF. DNA of the CDR3: TGCGCCAGCAGCCACGGACTCGCCGAGGGTGGCTACACCTTC.

The rearrangement uses TRBV5-1 and TRBJ1-2, with 8 nucleotides matching TRBD1. Germline V gene sequence: CDR1 SGHRS, CDR2 YFSETQ. V was clipped by 4 bases and J by 8 bases; unmatched bases: 7. This CDR3 comprises 13 residues. CDR3 loop: CASSIQGEDGYTF. CDR3 in DNA: TGCGCCAGCAGCATACAGGGGGAGGACGGCTACACCTTC.

This clonotype has more than one count but fewer than ten. The V and J genes are TRBV18 and TRBJ2-3; 11 bases are a match to TRBD2. V lost 3 bases to trimming and J lost 4 bases; unmatched junction nucleotides: 6. This CDR3 is built from 16 residues. Germline V lookup: CDR1 KGHSH, CDR2 LQKENI. The CDR3 is CASSPTTSGRSDTQYF. CDR3 nucleotide sequence: TGTGCCAGCTCACCGACTACTAGCGGGAGATCAGATACGCAGTATTTT.

Notes on this clonotype: The junction and the germline gene differ at one end; a read error may be behind it. The chain links TRBV27 to TRBJ1-5; D uncertain. The CDR3 has 15 residues. Germline V gene lookup returns CDR1 MNHEY and CDR2 SMNVEV (reference sequence). In DNA, the CDR3 is TGTGCCGGCAGTTTTCAAGACGGCATTAATCAGCCCCAGCATTTT. Translated, it gives CAGSFQDGINQPQHF.

The sample holds many counts of this clonotype. DNA for the CDR3: TGCAGTGCTAGTGCGGTACGTCCCTCCTACGAGCAGTACTTC. Protein sequence: CSASAVRPSYEQYF. This sequence joins TRBV20-1 and TRBJ2-7; D is unclear. CDR1 and CDR2 (germline): DFQATT, SNEGSKA (reference sequence). This CDR3 spans 14 amino acids. Between the trimmed V and J ends, which lost 3 bases and 0 bases, there was a span of 12 bases.

Details on this clonotype: A much more abundant neighbour one base away suggests this may be a read error. The J gene is TRBJ2-5, the V gene TRBV28; D is perhaps TRBD2 (5 bases). The CDR3 contains 11 residues. The germline CDR1 and CDR2 sequences are MDHEN and SYDVKM. V was pared by 6 bases and J by 7 bases, with 9 bases between. The CDR3 is CASSPRGTQYF. The CDR3 bases are TGTGCCAGCAGCCCCCGGGGGACCCAGTACTTC.

The V and J genes are TRBV6-2 or TRBV6-3 and TRBJ2-5; 8 bases match TRBD1. The junction had 4 bases not matched to a gene; V was cut back by 8 bases and J by 5 bases. Germline-derived CDR1 and CDR2 are MNHEY and SVGEGT. The CDR3 extends over 12 amino acids. CDR3 residues: CASGYRGETQYF. The CDR3 DNA follows: TGTGCCAGCGGATACAGGGGGGAGACCCAGTACTTC.

This rearrangement joins TRBV15 to TRBJ2-1; maybe TRBD1 (5 bases). Germline V gene sequence: CDR1 LNHNV, CDR2 YYDKDF (reference sequence). With 5 bases removed from V and 2 bases from J, the gap between germline ends came to 7 bases. The CDR3 consists of 13 residues. CDR3 protein: CATSPGPYNEQFF. CDR3 nucleotide sequence: TGTGCCACCAGCCCAGGGCCCTACAATGAGCAGTTCTTC.

This clonotype came up many times. The chain combines TRBV6-1 with TRBJ1-1; perhaps TRBD1 as D (6 bases). The CDR3 loop spans 15 amino acids. Trimming pared 6 bases from V and 1 base from J, leaving 15 bases between. Germline loops: CDR1 MNHNS, CDR2 SASEGT. The CDR3 DNA is TGTGCCAGCAGCTCAGACGGGACAACGAACACTGAAGCTTTCTTT. Translated: CASSSDGTTNTEAFF.

This chain uses TRBV6-4 with TRBJ2-1; possible D gene TRBD2, 6 bases. The CDR3 loop spans 13 amino acids. With 8 bases removed from V and 8 bases from J, the gap between germline ends came to 16 bases. From germline, CDR1 is MRHNA and CDR2 SNTAGT. CDR3 nucleotide sequence: TGTGCCAGCTCGGAACGGGGGACGGATGAGCAGTTCTTC. It codes for CASSERGTDEQFF.

This clonotype was seen ten or more times. V gene TRBV2 combines with J gene TRBJ1-5; unclear D gene. Germline V lookup: CDR1 SNHLY, CDR2 FYNNEI. This CDR3 has 14 amino acids. The V end lost 2 bases, the J end lost 3 bases, and 8 bases lay between the germline ends. The CDR3 DNA sequence: TGTGCCAGCAGTGAACTTATAGCCAATCAGCCCCAGCATTTT. Its protein is CASSELIANQPQHF.